What follows are 5 T cell receptor beta chains derived from one specimen sequenced in a study of early stage breast cancer tumors. Sequenced by immunoSEQ multiplex PCR; TCRdb stores in-frame clones only, minus some. Among more than 8,500 clones listed, 60% to 85% were seen once. Sequenced sample: normal breast tissue next to the tumor. The receptors derive from a person aged 35 to 50 with breast cancer.

This chain connects TRBV7-2 to TRBJ2-3; D is uncertain. Germline V gene data show CDR1 as SGHTA and CDR2 as FQGNSA. The CDR3 extends over 12 amino acids. Trimming cost V 2 bases and J 4 bases, with 4 bases left between them. The CDR3 nucleotides read TGTGCCAGCAGCTTATTTTCAGATACGCAGTATTTT. It is translated as CASSLFSDTQYF.

The chain carries TRBV7-8 and TRBJ2-1, with D unclear. The CDR3 sequence is 13 residues long. Germline V gene lookup returns CDR1 SGHVS and CDR2 FQNEAQ. V lost 8 bases, J lost 0 bases, and 8 bases lay in between. CDR3 sequence (DNA): TGTGCCAGCGTTAATAGCTCCTACAATGAGCAGTTCTTC. It specifies CASVNSSYNEQFF.

This sequence joins TRBV11-3 and TRBJ2-3; the D gene is possibly TRBD2 (5 bases). The CDR3 sequence is 15 residues long. Germline V CDR1 and CDR2: SGHNT, YENEEA. Trimming took 0 bases from V and 2 from J, leaving 9 bases between them. Here the CDR3 DNA reads TGTGCCAGCAGCTTAGAGCCGGGAAACACAGATACGCAGTATTTT. This sequence encodes CASSLEPGNTDTQYF.

The CDR3 bases are TGTGCCAGCAGTTTAGGACGAGGGAAGGCTTTCTTT. It codes for CASSLGRGKAFF. This chain joins TRBV27 and TRBJ1-1, with D uncertain. The CDR3 has 12 residues. Germline loops: CDR1 MNHEY, CDR2 SMNVEV (reference sequence). Deletions cut 2 bases from V and 11 bases from J, with 12 bases between.

Only a few counts were recorded for this clone. V usage is TRBV2 and J usage is TRBJ2-7, with D possibly TRBD2 on 6 matching bases. The ends were cut back, 3 bases at V and 7 bases at J, with 13 bases in the middle. There are 13 residues in the CDR3. CDR1 SNHLY and CDR2 FYNNEI come from the germline V gene. CDR3 amino acids: CASSDPTRGEQYF. Written as DNA, the CDR3 is TGTGCCAGCAGTGATCCCACCCGGGGGGAGCAGTACTTC.